This T cell receptor (beta chain) was documented in a study of cytomegalovirus exposure and HLA in healthy donors. Study conclusions and caveats: The authors enumerated roughly 160 TCR beta chains as linked to cytomegalovirus. Generally TCR sequences proved uncommon, though certain public TCRs appeared in numerous donors. It was found in a later analysis that first-cohort TCR clusters tended to co-occur in the 90 to 150 validation repertoires.

It was the approximately 110-subject validation cohort, separate from the approximately 700-subject first cohort, to which the donors belonged. Germline CDR1 and CDR2: MNHEY and SMNVEV (reference sequence). V was pared by 2 bases and J by 1 base, with 17 bases between. There are 17 residues in the CDR3. On this clone itself: Its target is not known.

TCRdb's copy holds only in-frame clones and misses some; the assay was immunoSEQ multiplex PCR. In the table there are fewer than 200,000 clones, approximately 89% of which are singletons. V gene TRBV27 combines with J gene TRBJ1-1; D remains unclear. This receptor was identified in a man aged 30 to 39 in good health and CMV-seropositive. The source material was PBMCs. The CDR3 sequence is CASSLSQSGVANTEAFF. The CDR3 DNA reads as TGTGCCAGCAGTTTAAGTCAGAGTGGGGTAGCGAACACTGAAGCTTTCTTT.